The present T cell receptor beta chain was sequenced within a study of PD-1 blockade in classical Hodgkin lymphoma. As for time point: cycle 4 day 1 (C4D1), after less than seven weeks of nivolumab. There was relapse after autologous stem cell transplantation in every patient, and there was variation in brentuximab vedotin exposure. Using immunoSEQ multiplex PCR, the repertoire was profiled, and TCRdb retains in-frame clones only, with some absent. The sample records tens of thousands of clones, about nine tenths being singletons. V gave up 8 bases and J gave up 9 bases, with 18 bases separating them. The length of the CDR3 is 14 residues. Germline lookup yields CDR1 SGHRS and CDR2 YFSETQ.

The TCR originated in a human donor with classical Hodgkin lymphoma. The specimen was peripheral blood mononuclear cells (PBMCs), collected before the fourth cycle of nivolumab. The V gene is TRBV5-1, the J gene TRBJ1-6, with D maybe TRBD1 (6 bases). CDR3 region: CASTTGTWGSPLHF. In DNA, the CDR3 is TGCGCCAGTACGACCGGGACATGGGGTTCACCCCTCCACTTT.